This T cell receptor beta chain is drawn from a study of blood T cell repertoires in COVID-19 (dated by TCRdb to 2020 to 2022). General notes on the study: The collaborator samples originated in the United States, Italy and Spain and spanned the acute and convalescent phases of COVID-19. The material from the prospective study consisted of cDNA or gDNA derived from T cells, B-cell-depleted T cells, or PBMCs. Deeply sampled blood TCRbeta repertoires from subjects exposed to, actively infected with, or recovered from COVID-19 were included in the dataset. The repertoires were released in a freely available public database intended as a resource for research on the immune response to SARS-CoV-2. Samples were obtained from the ongoing ImmuneRACE study (first 160 participants) and from roughly 1,300 subjects provided by 6 global collaborators. A de-identified subject ID, COVID-19 status, age in years and sex were almost always included in the sample metadata. HLA class I and class II types, where available, came from metadata supplied by the sample provider rather than from assay-based typing. Broader findings and caveats from the paper: The quantity of clinical and demographic metadata differed by source and by participant and was supplied without curation.

Notes on this clone: Its recognized antigen is unknown. Base qualities are not provided; no much larger clone lies one nucleotide away.

From the cysteine up to the phenylalanine, the CDR3 has a length of 16 residues. Only CDR3 DNA remains: 48 bases, in frame from the first base. From a lookup of the germline V gene, CDR1 and CDR2 are LGHNA and YNFKEQ. The germline ends are 11 bases apart after V is trimmed by 1 base and J by 0 bases. TCRbeta CDR3 regions were amplified from genomic DNA using the immunoSEQ Assay, a bias-controlled multiplex PCR. The study's own analysis went as follows. Within the assay, amplification of reference gene primers was used to estimate how many nucleated cells each sample contained. To quantify the absolute abundance of each unique TCRbeta CDR3 rearrangement, sequence reads were collapsed and filtered. For each sample, productive Simpson clonality was calculated by taking the square root of Simpson's diversity index across productive rearrangements. Held by TCRdb, this immuneACCESS table contains in-frame sequences only and omits some clones. Under half of the omission traces to an unresolved V gene where checked; the cause of the rest is unknown. That table gives V, J and clone size, and the DNA gave D and trimming. In all, the sample holds 150,000 to 200,000 clones, and approximately 93% of those were seen once. The biggest ten clones account for about 2% of the sample.

In Seattle, one collaborating source enrolled patients while the infection was active and tracked those patients longitudinally over the course of disease. The collaborating institutions used their own protocols to collect whole blood in K2EDTA tubes. For TCRbeta analysis, collaborators shipped samples in one of three forms: frozen whole blood, isolated PBMCs, or DNA extracted from either of those sample types. This TCR was sampled from a woman aged 55-69 years with COVID-19, enrolled during active disease. Sequencing input: peripheral blood. Here the chain combines TRBV4-2 and TRBJ2-3; a tentative D match to TRBD2 spans 6 bases. The CDR3 reads as follows: CASSQGAGLSTDTQYF. The bases are TGTGCCAGCAGCCAAGGAGCGGGTTTGAGCACAGATACGCAGTATTTT.